A selection of T cell receptor beta chains follows, all from one sample in a study of T cell responses to AZD1222 COVID-19 vaccine. Clones were sequenced by immunoSEQ multiplex PCR, and TCRdb holds only the in-frame ones, with some missing. The sample includes around 120,000 clones, approximately 88% of them seen just once. The source was peripheral blood, collected on day 0 of AZD1222 vaccination. Receptor source: an adult in good health. The CDR3 runs from the conserved cysteine through the conserved F or W. The order of the fields is D gene, V gene, CDR3 protein. A D gene is named only where the DNA matches it firmly.

D gene: NA
V gene: TRBV19
CDR3 protein: CASSPTGTLTHEQYF

D gene: NA
V gene: TRBV28
CDR3 protein: CASSLVGTTHRYSNQPQHF

D gene: NA
V gene: TRBV15
CDR3 protein: CATSVGVGGATNEKLFF

D gene: NA
V gene: TRBV4-3
CDR3 protein: CASSQDNGDTEAFF

D gene: NA
V gene: TRBV4-2
CDR3 protein: CASSQDVGRTDTQYF

D gene: NA
V gene: TRBV19
CDR3 protein: CATSGGFRRGYTF

D gene: NA
V gene: TRBV18
CDR3 protein: CASSPLESNQPQHF

D gene: NA
V gene: TRBV5-1
CDR3 protein: CASSQDLYGYTF

D gene: NA
V gene: TRBV6-6
CDR3 protein: CASSYGINTEAFF

D gene: NA
V gene: TRBV7-9
CDR3 protein: CASSLGGLNEQFF

D gene: NA
V gene: TRBV7-2
CDR3 protein: CASSPGGHGANVLTF

D gene: TRBD1
V gene: TRBV5-1
CDR3 protein: CASSLDRVTTGELFF

D gene: TRBD1
V gene: TRBV6-6
CDR3 protein: CASRTTGGGSLYEQYF

D gene: NA
V gene: TRBV7-2
CDR3 protein: CASSSALRGKDTGELFF

D gene: NA
V gene: TRBV3-1/TRBV3-2
CDR3 protein: CASSQGLTLHDTQYF

D gene: NA
V gene: TRBV4-1
CDR3 protein: CASPRGHEQYF

D gene: NA
V gene: TRBV6-2/TRBV6-3
CDR3 protein: CASSPSPLGLRYGYTF

D gene: TRBD1
V gene: TRBV19
CDR3 protein: CASSILPGQGDSYGYTF

D gene: NA
V gene: TRBV4-1
CDR3 protein: CASSQDGAGSNEKLFF

D gene: NA
V gene: TRBV6-2/TRBV6-3
CDR3 protein: CASSSANTGELFF

D gene: NA
V gene: TRBV13
CDR3 protein: CASSLGGANQPQHF

D gene: TRBD1
V gene: TRBV18
CDR3 protein: CASSPLGQVNEQFF

D gene: NA
V gene: TRBV19
CDR3 protein: CASSTSSGGSGYTF

D gene: NA
V gene: TRBV7-2
CDR3 protein: CASSLDEGAYEQYF

D gene: NA
V gene: TRBV6-4
CDR3 protein: CASSAGTSRGGHEQFF

D gene: TRBD1
V gene: TRBV19
CDR3 protein: CASTPSVETGFRQPQHF

D gene: NA
V gene: TRBV3-1/TRBV3-2
CDR3 protein: CASSLDAMNTEAFF

D gene: TRBD1
V gene: TRBV5-8
CDR3 protein: CASTLGTGSNSYEQYF

D gene: TRBD1
V gene: TRBV28
CDR3 protein: CASRTQGDQPQHF

D gene: NA
V gene: TRBV7-3
CDR3 protein: CASSLGLSNEQYF

D gene: NA
V gene: TRBV28
CDR3 protein: CASLGEMGTEAFF

D gene: NA
V gene: TRBV6-4
CDR3 protein: CASSDTENTGELFF

D gene: NA
V gene: TRBV15
CDR3 protein: CATSRVSGSNQPQHF

D gene: TRBD1
V gene: TRBV29-1
CDR3 protein: CSVQLATGGQPQHF

D gene: TRBD2
V gene: TRBV10-3
CDR3 protein: CALGSSGGPANTGELFF

D gene: TRBD2
V gene: TRBV6-5
CDR3 protein: CASSAGVQETQYF

D gene: NA
V gene: TRBV6-2/TRBV6-3
CDR3 protein: CASSRSGTQYF

D gene: NA
V gene: TRBV27
CDR3 protein: CASSSGPMGEQYF

D gene: NA
V gene: TRBV7-9
CDR3 protein: CASSLRAASTDTQYF

D gene: NA
V gene: TRBV27
CDR3 protein: CAKLLRGGPSSGNTIYF

D gene: TRBD1
V gene: TRBV5-1
CDR3 protein: CASRGGQASYNSPLHF

D gene: NA
V gene: TRBV5-8
CDR3 protein: CASSLASEGRAATGELFF

D gene: NA
V gene: TRBV5-5
CDR3 protein: CASSLAPGTQSYEQYF

D gene: NA
V gene: TRBV5-5
CDR3 protein: CASSLATGETQYF

D gene: NA
V gene: TRBV5-1
CDR3 protein: CASSLGSGGHEQYF

D gene: NA
V gene: TRBV2
CDR3 protein: CASSRHSYEQYF

D gene: TRBD1
V gene: TRBV6-4
CDR3 protein: CASSDETGGKGTGELFF

D gene: NA
V gene: TRBV11-3
CDR3 protein: CASSKPNPRSYEQYF

D gene: NA
V gene: TRBV6-6
CDR3 protein: CASSPTSTGFPGELFF

D gene: TRBD2
V gene: TRBV7-7
CDR3 protein: CASSLGAGGPYGTDTQYF

D gene: NA
V gene: TRBV2
CDR3 protein: CASRTSVAGSTDTQYF

D gene: NA
V gene: TRBV4-3
CDR3 protein: CASSQYFRVGDTGELFF

D gene: TRBD1
V gene: TRBV28
CDR3 protein: CASSLGDRVPSGNTIYF

D gene: NA
V gene: TRBV10-3
CDR3 protein: CAISVGSAGTDTQYF

D gene: TRBD1
V gene: TRBV28
CDR3 protein: CASSQLTGGAYGYTF

D gene: TRBD1
V gene: TRBV3-1/TRBV3-2
CDR3 protein: CASSPEGQGYEQYF

D gene: NA
V gene: TRBV5-1
CDR3 protein: CASSVAGSHTEAFF

D gene: NA
V gene: TRBV27
CDR3 protein: CASRHNYEQYF

D gene: TRBD2
V gene: TRBV6-5
CDR3 protein: CASRTGTSGGEQYF